These 9 T cell receptor beta chains share one sample of origin, sequenced in a study of T cells after yellow fever vaccination. TCRdb processed the 5' RACE reads anew with MiXCR; each CDR3 protein has one entry. The profile shows 150,000 to 200,000 distinct CDR3 sequences, roughly 9.6% of them singletons. Specimen: CD8+ T cells sorted from PBMCs, collected 15 days after the yellow fever booster vaccination. These receptors were collected from a man between 18 and 35 years old who received the YFV17D yellow fever vaccine.

This clonotype occurred a few times. The V and J genes are TRBV7-2 and TRBJ1-5; a weak D match, TRBD1 (5 bases). The CDR3 sequence is 15 residues long. Trimming removed 4 bases from V and 0 bases from J, with 10 bases in between. CDR1 SGHTA and CDR2 FQGNSA come from the germline V gene. CDR3 region: CASSWDGYSNQPQHF. Written as DNA, the CDR3 is TGTGCCAGCAGCTGGGACGGTTATAGCAATCAGCCCCAGCATTTT.

There are a few counts of this clonotype. V usage is TRBV2 and J usage is TRBJ1-1; 8 bases map to TRBD1. Germline CDR1 is SNHLY and CDR2 is FYNNEI. Trimming cost V 5 bases and J 8 bases; bases outside gene matches: 4. The CDR3 contains 12 residues. CDR3 loop: CASSWTGLEAFF. In DNA, the CDR3 is TGTGCCAGCAGTTGGACAGGGTTGGAAGCTTTCTTT.

This clonotype was observed many times. The CDR3 spells CASNTAGGNEQFF. In DNA, the CDR3 is TGTGCCAGCAATACAGCGGGGGGAAATGAGCAGTTCTTC. The V gene is TRBV9, the J gene TRBJ2-1, with TRBD2 identical over 9 bases. This CDR3 spans 13 amino acids. Per germline, CDR1 SGDLS and CDR2 YYNGEE. V was pared by 6 bases and J by 7 bases, with 5 bases of the junction left unmatched.

The rearrangement joins TRBV30 to TRBJ2-7; D is possibly TRBD1 (5 bases). Trimming took 3 bases from V and 0 from J, leaving 6 bases between them. Germline assignment: CDR1 GTSNPN and CDR2 SVGIG (reference sequence). The CDR3 contains 12 residues. The CDR3 DNA reads TGTGCCTGGAGCAGGGTCTCCTACGAGCAGTACTTC. Translation: CAWSRVSYEQYF.

The CDR3 loop is CASSYVGVLNEQFF. For the CDR3, the DNA is TGTGCCAGCAGTTACGTAGGGGTCCTAAATGAGCAGTTCTTC. The chain links TRBV6-5 to TRBJ2-1; D possibly corresponds to TRBD1 (5 bases). The CDR3 runs to 14 residues. Germline V lookup: CDR1 MNHEY, CDR2 SVGAGI. V gave up 2 bases and J gave up 7 bases, with 12 bases separating them.

CDR3 coding DNA: TGTGCCAGCAGCCCCTGGCCTGACACTCCGTCCACCTTC. Amino acids: CASSPWPDTPSTF. The chain links TRBV7-2 to TRBJ1-2; D is unclear. Between the trimmed V and J ends, which lost 5 bases and 13 bases, there was a span of 20 bases. CDR3 length equals 13 residues. Germline lookup yields CDR1 SGHTA and CDR2 FQGNSA. Complete variable domain (other parts from reference TRBV7-2 and TRBJ1-2): GAGVSQSPSNKVTEKGKDVELRCDPISGHTALYWYRQSLGQGLEFLIYFQGNSAPDKSGLPSDRFSAERTGGSVSTLTIQRTQQEDSAVYLCASSPWPDTPSTFGSGTRLTVV.

The chain employs TRBV18 and TRBJ1-6; D uncertain. Per the germline V gene, CDR1 is KGHSH and CDR2 is LQKENI. This CDR3 is 15 amino acids long. V lost 0 bases, J lost 10 bases, and 13 bases lay in between. Here the CDR3 reads CASSPPAGPSSPLHF. Here the CDR3 DNA reads TGTGCCAGCTCACCACCTGCAGGCCCATCATCACCCCTCCACTTT. Variable domain in full (rest from reference TRBV18 and TRBJ1-6): NAGVMQNPRHLVRRRGQEARLRCSPMKGHSHVYWYRQLPEEGLKFMVYLQKENIIDESGMPKERFSAEFPKEGPSILRIQQVVRGDSAAYFCASSPPAGPSSPLHFGNGTRLTVT.

This clonotype was recorded a few times. This chain joins TRBV10-3 and TRBJ1-1, with D maybe TRBD1 (5 bases). Trimming shortened V by 5 bases and J by 3 bases, and 19 bases separated the two germline ends. Germline CDR1 is ENHRY and CDR2 is SYGVKD. CDR3 length equals 16 residues. DNA of the CDR3: TGTGCCATCAGTCCCACGGCTAATCAAGGGGACACTGAAGCTTTCTTT. It encodes CAISPTANQGDTEAFF.

This clonotype appeared a few times. This chain joins TRBV11-2 and TRBJ1-5; D may be TRBD1 (6 bases). Trimming stripped 1 base from V and 7 bases from J, with 14 bases between. The CDR3 consists of 15 residues. Germline CDR1 and CDR2: SGHAT and FQNNGV. The chain's CDR3 is CASSLGDTPWQPQHF. The CDR3 DNA follows: TGTGCCAGCAGCTTAGGGGACACGCCGTGGCAGCCCCAGCATTTT.